This TCR beta chain was sequenced during a study of cytomegalovirus exposure and HLA in healthy donors (dated by TCRdb to 2015 to 2018). A note on the overall study: According to an earlier analysis of several hundred of the donors, 150 million to 200 million T cells yielded 95 million to 140 million unique TCR beta sequences and about 280 Gb of sequence data. About 300 gigabases of sequencing data and approximately 84 million unique TCR sequences were included in an early release covering 500 to 750 HLA-typed donors. The genetic ancestry cluster associated with self-reported Caucasian donors included about four fifths of the 300 to 450 genotyped donors. The aim of the study was to test whether cataloging public T cell receptors could identify signatures of past pathogen exposure. The T cell repertoires of several hundred subjects were profiled by immunosequencing and related to cytomegalovirus serostatus. Besides the first cohort of approximately 710 subjects, a separate validation cohort made up of over 100 different subjects was used. The study combined high-throughput TCR immunosequencing, statistical association of individual TCRs with disease status, and machine learning to predict cytomegalovirus infection status. A later analysis re-analyzed previously published TCR beta repertoires from approximately 670 donors and added high-resolution HLA genotyping to study TCR occurrence patterns. In the later analysis, no new phenotypic data were used to find candidate immune exposures; instead, reliance was placed on TCR beta sequences and their occurrence across donors. An earlier analysis of fewer than 750 of the donors used high-throughput TCR beta sequencing to judge whether each TCR beta V gene segment behaved as functional or pseudogenic. Alongside the repertoire data, information on donor age, sex, ethnicity and CMV serostatus was compiled. A later genetic analysis used genome-wide SNP genotypes for about 65% of the 666 donors, treating that subset as a discovery cohort. All discovery cohort repertoires had been generated on a single sequencing platform. Class I and class II HLA loci were covered by the typing at four-digit resolution. Typing coverage differed by locus: A, B, C, DRB1 and DQB1 were typed in roughly 620-640 donors, DQA1 in roughly 500, DPA1 in some 570, and DPB1 in just under 480. Roughly 5 DR-DQ haplotypes were handled as single units for association and clustering, since linkage in the cohort was strong. Among roughly 370 genotyped donors of the cohort, an average of about 240,000 unique TCR beta nucleotide sequences were sequenced per donor, roughly 20% of them non-productive. On the study overall, not on this receptor specifically: Presence/absence analyses assumed roughly uniform sequencing depth across donors, an assumption that may not hold. Because counts were too low, 15 to 20 rarely observed V segments, including chromosome 9 orphons, were left out of the earlier analysis of over 550 of the donors. In a later analysis, the rate of TCR association differed among HLA loci, with DRB1 alleles having the most associated TCRs and HLA-C alleles having the fewest. In vitro tests confirmed that a few of the cytomegalovirus-associated TCR beta chains recognize cytomegalovirus antigens. A later analysis reported that several top co-occurrence clusters appeared linked to parvovirus B19, influenza, CMV and Epstein-Barr virus. In the study, 164 TCR beta chains were listed as associated with cytomegalovirus. When HLA alleles, especially DR and DQ, strongly co-occurred, attributing TCR associations to individual alleles was difficult. A later analysis found that most CMV-associated TCR beta chains appeared HLA-restricted, with HLA associations seemingly driven largely by CMV exposure. An earlier analysis of approximately 590 of the donors showed that most TCR beta V segments appeared in productive rearrangements either about 87% or about 30% of the time, which broadly matched IMGT annotations. The authors suggested that the approach could potentially be generalized to other disease states and immunological phenotypes. Most TCR sequences were observed very rarely across donors, whereas some public TCRs were present in many individuals. Cytomegalovirus status was reported to be diagnosed by the classifier with high specificity and sensitivity in both the original and validation cohorts. Some IMGT-functional V segments, including TRBV6-2 and TRBV6-3, could not be told apart with the 87-base-pair reads, so those segments were excluded. Only TCR beta chains were sequenced in this cohort, and the absence of alpha or paired-chain data limited detectable features. The sequencing pipeline was judged likely to have produced a cluster of highly shared sequence variants as a technical artifact. A further reported finding was that TCR beta sequences accurately predicted the HLA-A and HLA-B alleles for most subjects in the first cohort. Because HLA typing was unavailable for some donors at each locus, only the typed subset was used in association tests. A later genetic analysis associated a missense DCLRE1C variant with V-gene and J-gene trimming of TCR beta chains, and an independent cohort replicated the association. The only immune exposure information available for the cohort was CMV serostatus. Linkage disequilibrium might explain the correlated functional status among segregating V segments, but an unknown experimental factor could not be excluded. At a false discovery rate of 0.05, a later analysis linked 15,000 to 20,000 TCR beta sequences to specific HLA alleles. A later analysis found that HLA-associated TCR beta chains were more clonally expanded and had lower generation probabilities than equally common non-associated chains. Compared with the approximately 700-donor mean, donors in an Asian-associated ancestry cluster had fewer N-insertions in productive TCRs, according to a later genetic analysis.

The cysteine opens and the phenylalanine closes a CDR3 of 12 amino acids. Just the 36-base CDR3 DNA is kept, in frame starting at base 1. The germline V gene provides CDR1 SGDLS and CDR2 YYNGEE. The V and J ends are trimmed by 4 bases and 2 bases, leaving 5 bases between them. In regard to this clone: There is no known antigen for this receptor. The sample holds no much larger clone one base away, and base qualities are not on file.

The library relied on the immunoSEQ multiplex PCR assay. The multiplex PCR relied on a mix of 60 forward primers for TCR Vbeta segments and 13 reverse primers for TCR Jbeta segments. Amplification of the CDR3 region of rearranged TCR beta genes was performed with a multiplex PCR assay on genomic DNA. On the Illumina HiSeq System, the amplified TCR beta libraries were sequenced as 87-base-pair reads. Per the authors' processing: In a later analysis, around 80 million unique TCR beta chains were counted across the approximately 670 repertoires, and around 10 million of these chains were shared by at least two donors. A nearest-neighbor algorithm error-corrected the raw reads and collapsed the reads into unique sequences, merging closely related sequences to remove PCR and sequencing errors. To assign V, D and J gene segments, CDR3 sequences were aligned to IMGT reference sequences. For a sequence to be retained, at least a six-nucleotide match to both a V gene segment and a J gene segment was required. Rearrangements were classified as productive when the CDR3 lacked stop codons and remained in frame with V and J, and all other rearrangements were classified as non-productive. Following IMGT convention, CDR3 was defined as the stretch from the second conserved V-encoded cysteine to the conserved J-encoded phenylalanine. In an earlier analysis of around 570 of the donors, sequences lacking an unambiguous match to a single V gene segment were excluded. In an earlier analysis of about 590 of the donors, a V segment was called functional when productive rearrangements were above 56.7%, and segregating when the standard deviation between donors exceeded 5%. A statistical classification framework was built to diagnose cytomegalovirus status from the catalog of TCR beta chain sequences. V and J gene assignment, in a later analysis, came from comparing TCR nucleotide sequences with IMGT/GENE-DB human TR gene sequences. Using the TCRdist pipeline, a later analysis assigned CDR3 sequences along with most-parsimonious VDJ recombination scenarios. In a later analysis, every TCR beta chain was defined by the combination of its CDR3 amino acid sequence and its V-gene family, and reads without a unique V-gene family were dropped. A later analysis removed several hundred highly shared, low-generation-probability nucleotide sequences to deal with suspected cross-contamination and a sequencing artifact. For each public chain, a later analysis derived a clonal expansion index from normalized ranks of inferred template counts within each repertoire. In a later analysis, generation probabilities were computed with a VDJ recombination model fitted to out-of-frame rearrangements, and the resulting probabilities were checked against IGoR. In a later analysis, hypergeometric tests were used to score TCR-TCR, TCR-HLA and TCR-CMV co-occurrence, with a repertoire-size bias correction applied to TCR pairs. In a later analysis, false discovery rates were estimated by permuting HLA or CMV assignments 20 times. A later analysis grouped co-occurring TCRs with DBSCAN, adding TCRdist sequence similarity when clustering within HLA-allele-positive subsets. Repertoires with fewer than 30,000 or more than 120,000 public chains were left out of co-occurrence clustering, as were five repertoires with anomalous nucleotide sharing. TCRdb took this table from immuneACCESS and kept in-frame rearrangements with V and J called. Such tables lack part of the clones; where checked against another copy, unresolved V genes explain under half of the gap, and the rest is unexplained. Clone size and the V and J calls come from that table; the DNA yielded D and trimming. This sample lists 150,000 to 200,000 clones; 65% to 75% were detected once. Jointly, the top ten make up less than 2.5% of the sample.

In total, more than 500 healthy bone marrow donors made up the cohort. At the time of sampling, every cohort member was nominally healthy, though immune exposures that went unrecorded were likely present. CMV serostatus was recorded as positive for 250 to 300 and negative for about 50% of the roughly 670 cohort members, whereas no CMV serostatus was recorded for the donor in question. A peripheral blood sample was provided by each donor, and peripheral blood mononuclear cells were used for TCR beta sequencing. Genomic DNA extraction from the blood cell samples was performed with the Qiagen DNeasy Blood Extraction Kit.

The chain is made from TRBV9 and TRBJ2-3, with the D segment identity uncertain. Sequencing was done on a sample of PBMCs. The source is a human donor in good health. The bases read TGTGCCAGCAGCTTAAACACAGATACGCAGTATTTT. Its protein reads: CASSLNTDTQYF.